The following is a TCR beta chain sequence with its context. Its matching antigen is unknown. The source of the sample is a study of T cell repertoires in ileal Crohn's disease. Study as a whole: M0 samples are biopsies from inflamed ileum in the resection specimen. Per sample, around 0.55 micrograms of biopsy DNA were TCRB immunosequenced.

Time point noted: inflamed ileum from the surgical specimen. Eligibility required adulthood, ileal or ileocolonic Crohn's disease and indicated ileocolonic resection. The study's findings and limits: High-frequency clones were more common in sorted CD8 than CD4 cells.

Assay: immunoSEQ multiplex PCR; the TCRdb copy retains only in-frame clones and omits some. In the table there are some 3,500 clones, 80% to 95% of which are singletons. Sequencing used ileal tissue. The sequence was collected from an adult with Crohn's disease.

The DNA for the CDR3 is TGTGCCAGCAGCGTATCGGACAGGTACGAGCAGTACTTC. This translates into CASSVSDRYEQYF. The J gene is TRBJ2-7, the V gene TRBV9; 7 positions match TRBD1. V lost 1 base, J lost 4 bases, and 2 bases stayed unmatched. Germline V gives CDR1 SGDLS, CDR2 YYNGEE. The CDR3 contains 13 residues.